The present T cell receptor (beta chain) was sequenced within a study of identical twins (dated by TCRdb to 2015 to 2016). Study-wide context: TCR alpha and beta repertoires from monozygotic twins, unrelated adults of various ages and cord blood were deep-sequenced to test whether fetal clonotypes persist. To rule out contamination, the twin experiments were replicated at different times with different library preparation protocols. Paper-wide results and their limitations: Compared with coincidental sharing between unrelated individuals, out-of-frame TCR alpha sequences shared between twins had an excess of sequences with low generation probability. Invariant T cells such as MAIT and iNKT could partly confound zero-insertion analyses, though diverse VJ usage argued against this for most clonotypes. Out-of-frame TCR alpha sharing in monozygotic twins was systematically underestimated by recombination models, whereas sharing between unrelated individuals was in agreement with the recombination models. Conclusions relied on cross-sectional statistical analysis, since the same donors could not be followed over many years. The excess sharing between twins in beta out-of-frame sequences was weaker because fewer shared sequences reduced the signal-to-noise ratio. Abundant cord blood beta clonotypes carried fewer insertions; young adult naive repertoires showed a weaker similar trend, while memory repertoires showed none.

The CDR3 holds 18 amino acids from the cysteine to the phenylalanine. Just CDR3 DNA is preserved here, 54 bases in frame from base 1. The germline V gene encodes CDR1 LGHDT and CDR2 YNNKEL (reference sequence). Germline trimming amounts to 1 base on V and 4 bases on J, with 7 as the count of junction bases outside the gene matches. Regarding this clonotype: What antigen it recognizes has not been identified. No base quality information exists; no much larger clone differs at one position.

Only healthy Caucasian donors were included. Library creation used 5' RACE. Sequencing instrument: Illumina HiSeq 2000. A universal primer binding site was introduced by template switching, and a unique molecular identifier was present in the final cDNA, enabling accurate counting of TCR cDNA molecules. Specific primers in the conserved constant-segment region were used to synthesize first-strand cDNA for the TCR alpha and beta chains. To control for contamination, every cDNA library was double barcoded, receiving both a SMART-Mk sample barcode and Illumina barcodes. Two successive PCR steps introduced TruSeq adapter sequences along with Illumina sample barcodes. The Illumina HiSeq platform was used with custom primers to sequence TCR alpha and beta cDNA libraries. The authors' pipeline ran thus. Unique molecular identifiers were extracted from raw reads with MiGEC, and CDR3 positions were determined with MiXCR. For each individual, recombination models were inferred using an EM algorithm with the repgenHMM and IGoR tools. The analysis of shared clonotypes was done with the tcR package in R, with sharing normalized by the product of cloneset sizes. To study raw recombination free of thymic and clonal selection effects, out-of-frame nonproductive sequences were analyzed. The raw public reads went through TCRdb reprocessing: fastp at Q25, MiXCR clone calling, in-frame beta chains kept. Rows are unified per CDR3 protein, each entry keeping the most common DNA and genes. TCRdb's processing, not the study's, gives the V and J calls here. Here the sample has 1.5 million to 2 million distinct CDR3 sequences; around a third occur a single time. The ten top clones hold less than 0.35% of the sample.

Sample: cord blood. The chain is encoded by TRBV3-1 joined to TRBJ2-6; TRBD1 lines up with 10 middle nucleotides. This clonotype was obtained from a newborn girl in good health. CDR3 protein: CASSQVRDRGSGANVLTF. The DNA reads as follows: TGTGCCAGCAGCCAAGTCCGGGACAGGGGATCGGGGGCCAACGTCCTGACTTTC. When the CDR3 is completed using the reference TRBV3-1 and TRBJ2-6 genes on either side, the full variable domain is DTAVSQTPKYLVTQMGNDKSIKCEQNLGHDTMYWYKQDSKKFLKIMFSYNNKELIINETVPNRFSPKSPDKAHLNLHINSLELGDSAVYFCASSQVRDRGSGANVLTFGAGSRLTVL.